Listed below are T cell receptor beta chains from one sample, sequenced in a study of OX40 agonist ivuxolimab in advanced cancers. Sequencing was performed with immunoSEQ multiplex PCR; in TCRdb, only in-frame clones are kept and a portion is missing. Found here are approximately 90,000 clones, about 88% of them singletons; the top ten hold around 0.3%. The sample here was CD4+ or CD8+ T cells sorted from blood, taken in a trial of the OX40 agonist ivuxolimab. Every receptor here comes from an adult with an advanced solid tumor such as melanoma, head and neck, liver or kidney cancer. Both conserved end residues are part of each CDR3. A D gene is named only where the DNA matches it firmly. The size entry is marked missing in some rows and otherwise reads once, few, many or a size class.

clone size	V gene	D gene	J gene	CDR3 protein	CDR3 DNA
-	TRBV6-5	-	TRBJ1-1	CASSYNPSGGTEAFF	TGTGCCAGCAGTTACAATCCATCGGGTGGAACTGAAGCTTTCTTT
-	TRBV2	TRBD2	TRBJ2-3	CASNLQGLAGADTQYF	TGTGCCAGCAACCTCCAGGGACTAGCGGGGGCAGATACGCAGTATTTT
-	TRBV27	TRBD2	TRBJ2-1	CASSSAGRAYNEQFF	TGTGCCAGCAGTTCGGCAGGGAGGGCCTACAATGAGCAGTTCTTC
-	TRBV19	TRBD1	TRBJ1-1	CASSGQGSSEAFF	TGTGCCAGTAGCGGACAGGGGAGCTCTGAAGCTTTCTTT
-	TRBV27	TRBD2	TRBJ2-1	CASSLKERGAYEQFF	TGTGCCAGCAGTTTGAAGGAGCGGGGGGCCTATGAGCAGTTCTTC
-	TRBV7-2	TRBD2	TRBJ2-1	CASSATSGGSSYNEQFF	TGTGCCAGCAGCGCCACTAGCGGGGGGAGCTCCTACAATGAGCAGTTCTTC
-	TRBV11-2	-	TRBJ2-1	CASSLEGQNSYNEQFF	TGTGCCAGCAGCTTAGAGGGGCAGAACTCCTACAATGAGCAGTTCTTC
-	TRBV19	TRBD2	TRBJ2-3	CASAFGGADTQYF	TGTGCCTCCGCGTTCGGGGGGGCAGATACGCAGTATTTT
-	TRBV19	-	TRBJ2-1	CASSMGRGVNEQFF	TGTGCCAGTAGTATGGGAAGGGGGGTCAATGAGCAGTTCTTC
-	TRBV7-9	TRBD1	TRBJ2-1	CASIPDRRYNEQFF	TGTGCCAGCATCCCGGACAGGCGATACAATGAGCAGTTCTTC
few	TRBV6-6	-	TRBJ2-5	CASSYSGETQYF	TGTGCCAGCAGTTACTCTGGGGAGACCCAGTACTTC
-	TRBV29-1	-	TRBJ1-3	CSVGVGNTIYF	TGCAGCGTTGGAGTTGGAAACACCATATATTTT
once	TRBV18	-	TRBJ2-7	CASSPDRFYEQYF	TGTGCCAGCTCACCCGACAGATTCTACGAGCAGTACTTC
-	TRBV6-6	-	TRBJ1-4	CASSYSGAGREKLFF	TGTGCCAGCAGTTACTCTGGGGCCGGTAGGGAAAAACTGTTTTTT
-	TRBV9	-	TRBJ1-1	CASSRAMNTEAFF	TGTGCCAGCAGTAGGGCGATGAACACTGAAGCTTTCTTT
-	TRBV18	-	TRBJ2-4	CASSPPGEGGPFGIQYF	TGTGCCAGCTCACCACCCGGCGAGGGGGGGCCCTTCGGCATTCAGTACTTC
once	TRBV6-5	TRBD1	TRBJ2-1	CASNPGGSYNEQFF	TGTGCCAGCAACCCAGGGGGTTCCTACAATGAGCAGTTCTTC
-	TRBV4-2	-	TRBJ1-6	CASSQDKVALHF	TGTGCCAGCAGCCAAGATAAAGTAGCCCTCCACTTT
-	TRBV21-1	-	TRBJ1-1	CASSNKMNTEAFF	TGTGCCAGCAGCAACAAAATGAACACTGAAGCTTTCTTT
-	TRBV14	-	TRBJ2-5	CATNGGPQETQYF	TGTGCCACCAACGGGGGGCCGCAAGAGACCCAGTACTTC
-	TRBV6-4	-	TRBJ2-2	CASSRAGQGGAGELFF	TGTGCCAGCTCCCGAGCCGGGCAGGGGGGCGCCGGGGAGCTGTTTTTT
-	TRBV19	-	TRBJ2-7	CASGGDRTSYEQYF	TGTGCCAGTGGGGGAGATAGGACTTCCTACGAGCAGTACTTC
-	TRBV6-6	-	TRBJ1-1	CASTKWEGTLSAAFF	TGTGCCAGCACCAAATGGGAGGGGACTCTCTCGGCGGCTTTCTTT
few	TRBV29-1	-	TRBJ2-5	CSVEVYQETQYF	TGCAGCGTTGAAGTGTACCAAGAGACCCAGTACTTC
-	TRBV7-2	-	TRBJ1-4	CASSPPRYEKLFF	TGTGCCAGCAGCCCCCCCCGATACGAAAAACTGTTTTTT
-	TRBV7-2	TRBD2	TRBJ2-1	CASSPPRAGEYNEQFF	TGTGCCAGCAGCCCTCCTCGGGCGGGGGAATACAATGAGCAGTTCTTC
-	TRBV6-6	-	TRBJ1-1	CASRRPSGSTEAFF	TGTGCCAGCCGACGGCCGTCAGGCTCGACTGAAGCTTTCTTT
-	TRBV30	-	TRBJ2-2	CAWTGLGTGELFF	TGTGCCTGGACGGGACTTGGGACCGGGGAGCTGTTTTTT
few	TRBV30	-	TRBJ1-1	CAWRTGLDTEAFF	TGTGCCTGGAGAACAGGGTTGGACACTGAAGCTTTCTTT
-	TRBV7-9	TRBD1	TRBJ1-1	CASSRGGQGVAGAEAFF	TGTGCCAGCAGCCGGGGGGGACAGGGAGTCGCGGGTGCTGAAGCTTTCTTT
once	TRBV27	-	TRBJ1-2	CASSLASSYGYTF	TGTGCCAGCAGTTTGGCTAGCAGCTATGGCTACACCTTC
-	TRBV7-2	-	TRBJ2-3	CASSSSDGRLTDTQYF	TGTGCCAGCAGCTCAAGCGACGGACGGCTCACAGATACGCAGTATTTT
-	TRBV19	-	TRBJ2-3	CASSIGIPEDTQYF	TGTGCCAGTAGTATTGGTATCCCTGAAGATACGCAGTATTTT
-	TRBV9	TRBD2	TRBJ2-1	CASSTQLAGLPLNEQFF	TGTGCCAGCAGCACTCAACTAGCGGGGTTGCCTTTGAATGAGCAGTTCTTC
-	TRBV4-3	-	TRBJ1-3	CASSQESTQVGNTIYF	TGCGCCAGCAGCCAGGAAAGTACCCAGGTTGGAAACACCATATATTTT
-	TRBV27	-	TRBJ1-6	CASSFQGSYNSPLHF	TGTGCCAGCAGTTTTCAGGGATCCTATAATTCACCCCTCCACTTT
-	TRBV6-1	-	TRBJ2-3	CASSEVGSNTDTQYF	TGTGCCAGCAGTGAAGTCGGCAGCAACACAGATACGCAGTATTTT
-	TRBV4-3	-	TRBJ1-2	CASSQQGISYGYTF	TGCGCCAGCAGCCAACAGGGGATTAGCTATGGCTACACCTTC
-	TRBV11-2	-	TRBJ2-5	CASSLPHTLREVHGTQYF	TGTGCCAGCAGCTTACCTCACACGCTTCGAGAAGTTCATGGGACCCAGTACTTC
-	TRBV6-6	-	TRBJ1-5	CASSTIQGNQPQHF	TGTGCCAGCAGTACTATTCAGGGAAATCAGCCCCAGCATTTT
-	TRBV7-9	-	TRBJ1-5	CASSLSAGASNQPQHF	TGTGCCAGCAGCCTATCAGCAGGGGCTAGCAATCAGCCCCAGCATTTT
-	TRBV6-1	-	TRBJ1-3	CASRRTEGSGNTIYF	TGTGCCAGCAGACGGACGGAGGGCTCTGGAAACACCATATATTTT
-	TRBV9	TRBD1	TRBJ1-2	CASDRGQGKGYTF	TGTGCCAGCGACCGGGGACAGGGGAAAGGCTACACCTTC
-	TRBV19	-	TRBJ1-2	CASSRTPLDYTF	TGTGCCAGTAGTAGGACCCCGCTCGACTACACCTTC
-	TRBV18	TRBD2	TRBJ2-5	CASSLAGGEETQYF	TGTGCCAGCTCACTTGCCGGGGGGGAAGAGACCCAGTACTTC
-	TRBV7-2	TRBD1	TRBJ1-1	CASSLTGTGWGGFTEAFF	TGTGCCAGCAGCTTAACTGGGACAGGGTGGGGAGGCTTCACTGAAGCTTTCTTT
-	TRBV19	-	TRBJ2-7	CASSIWSSQSTSEQYF	TGTGCCAGTAGTATTTGGTCGTCTCAAAGTACTAGCGAGCAGTACTTC
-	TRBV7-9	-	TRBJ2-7	CASSTTGISYEQYF	TGTGCCAGCAGCACTACAGGGATCTCCTACGAGCAGTACTTC
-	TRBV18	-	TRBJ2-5	CASSSYQETQYF	TGTGCCAGCTCATCGTACCAAGAGACCCAGTACTTC
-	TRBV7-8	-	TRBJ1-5	CASSLGDSHNQPQHF	TGTGCCAGCAGCTTAGGGGATAGCCACAATCAGCCCCAGCATTTT